A selection of T cell receptor beta chains follows, all from one sample in a study of cytomegalovirus exposure and HLA in healthy donors. TCRdb's copy holds only in-frame clones and misses some; the assay was immunoSEQ multiplex PCR. The sample includes fewer than 200,000 clones, 81% of them seen just once. The material sequenced was PBMCs. The receptors originated from a woman in her 30s in good health and CMV-seronegative. The CDR3 runs from the conserved cysteine through the conserved F or W. The D gene is left open where the match is weak. Size is omitted from some rows. Given values are once, few, many or a class for expanded clones.

TRBV14	few	NA	TRBJ2-3	TGTGCCAGCAGCCAAGGCCGACTAGTTGGCACAGATACGCAGTATTTT	CASSQGRLVGTDTQYF
TRBV7-9	NA	NA	TRBJ1-1	TGTGCCAGCAGCAAACAACAGGGCGCTGAAGCTTTCTTT	CASSKQQGAEAFF
TRBV6-5	NA	TRBD1	TRBJ1-4	TGTGCCAGCAGACGCACAGGGGGTAATAATGAAAAACTGTTTTTT	CASRRTGGNNEKLFF
TRBV25-1	NA	TRBD1	TRBJ2-7	TGTGCCAGCAGTAAGGACAGGGTACGGGGTGAGCAGTACTTC	CASSKDRVRGEQYF
TRBV4-3	NA	NA	TRBJ2-7	TGCGCCAGCAGCCAAGATGGGGATTACTGGCGAGGGAACGAGCAGTACTTC	CASSQDGDYWRGNEQYF
TRBV19	NA	NA	TRBJ2-4	TGTGCCAGTAGCAGTGGGTCCCGAGGTAACATTCAGTACTTC	CASSSGSRGNIQYF
TRBV6-1	NA	TRBD2	TRBJ2-1	TGTGCCAGCAGCCTCGGGACTAGCGGTTACAATGAGCAGTTCTTC	CASSLGTSGYNEQFF
TRBV15	NA	NA	TRBJ1-4	TGTGCCACAGTGGTGAGGCCCGCAACTAATGAAAAACTGTTTTTT	CATVVRPATNEKLFF
TRBV23-1	NA	NA	TRBJ2-2	TGCGCCAGCAGTCAATCGGCAGGTAAATCCACCGGGGAGCTGTTTTTT	CASSQSAGKSTGELFF
TRBV2	NA	NA	TRBJ1-2	TGTGCCAGCAGCGAGCTATGGGCCAGGGATAACTATGGCTACACCTTC	CASSELWARDNYGYTF
TRBV11-3	once	NA	TRBJ2-7	TGTGCCAGCAGCCTATCCGGGACTCCGTTGGACGAGCAGTACTTC	CASSLSGTPLDEQYF
TRBV19	once	NA	TRBJ2-3	TGTGCCAGTCGAGACCCAGCGGACTACACAGATACGCAGTATTTT	CASRDPADYTDTQYF
TRBV6-5	NA	TRBD2	TRBJ2-1	TGTGCCAGCAGGCGGGAGGTGGACAATGAGCAGTTCTTC	CASRREVDNEQFF
TRBV5-1	NA	TRBD1	TRBJ2-7	TGCGCCAGCAGCTCCATCCTCGGGACAGGGGGCTACGAGCAGTACTTC	CASSSILGTGGYEQYF
TRBV10-3	NA	TRBD1	TRBJ2-7	TGTGCCACCCATCCCACCGGGACAGAGGACTACGAGCAGTACTTC	CATHPTGTEDYEQYF
TRBV5-6	NA	NA	TRBJ2-6	TGTGCCAGCAGCTCATCTAAGTTCTCTGGGGCCAACGGCCTGACTTTC	CASSSSKFSGANGLTF
TRBV5-8	few	TRBD1	TRBJ2-7	TGTGCCAGCAGCCAGGACAGGGGTTACGAGCAGTACTTC	CASSQDRGYEQYF
TRBV28	NA	TRBD1	TRBJ1-2	TGTGCCAGCAGGGACAGGGGCGGCTACACCTTC	CASRDRGGYTF
TRBV18	NA	TRBD1	TRBJ2-1	TGTGCCAGCTCAGCGCTGGACAGGGAGGACGAGCAGTTCTTC	CASSALDREDEQFF
TRBV6-1	NA	TRBD1	TRBJ2-7	TGTGCCACCCGGACAGGGGGATTCTACGAGCAGTACTTC	CATRTGGFYEQYF
TRBV15	NA	TRBD1	TRBJ1-4	TGTGCCACCAGCAGAGGGACCCGACAGGGGCTTAAAGAAAAACTGTTTTTT	CATSRGTRQGLKEKLFF
TRBV30	NA	TRBD1	TRBJ1-5	TGTGCCTGGAGCGGGACAGGGCAGAATCAGCCCCAGCATTTT	CAWSGTGQNQPQHF
TRBV7-8	once	NA	TRBJ2-7	TGTGCCAGCAGCTGGGGGCAGGGTCCCACTGAGCAGTACTTC	CASSWGQGPTEQYF
TRBV4-3	NA	NA	TRBJ2-1	TGCGCCAGCAGCCAAGTCAGGTCCGGAGGCTCCTACAATGAGCAGTTCTTC	CASSQVRSGGSYNEQFF
TRBV6-6	NA	NA	TRBJ2-6	TGTGCCAGCAGGCAGGGTTACTCTGGGGCCAACGGCCTGACTTTC	CASRQGYSGANGLTF
TRBV28	once	TRBD2	TRBJ2-3	TGTGCCAGCAGTTTCCCTATGGGCGGGAGGGGAACAGATACGCAGTATTTT	CASSFPMGGRGTDTQYF
TRBV28	NA	NA	TRBJ2-1	TGTGCCAGCAGTTTAGGAGGGGGCGCGTCCTACAATGAGCAGTTCTTC	CASSLGGGASYNEQFF
TRBV25-1	NA	NA	TRBJ2-6	TGTGCCAGTCAGGGATCTCTGGTAGTAGGGGCCAACGTCCTGACTTTC	CASQGSLVVGANVLTF
TRBV21-1	NA	NA	TRBJ2-3	TGTGCCAGCAGCAAAGGCTTCTTATGTGGGACAAACCCGGAGAATACGCAGTATTTT	CASSKGFLCGTNPENTQYF
TRBV29-1	NA	NA	TRBJ2-2	TGCAGCGTTGAAAGGACATACACCGGGGAGCTGTTTTTT	CSVERTYTGELFF
TRBV7-2	NA	NA	TRBJ2-5	TGTGCCAGCAGCCTGGGGGGGGCTGGAGAGACCCAGTACTTC	CASSLGGAGETQYF
TRBV7-3	NA	NA	TRBJ2-2	TGTGCCAGCAGCTTCAATAGCGGCCCCGGCACCGGGGAGCTGTTTTTT	CASSFNSGPGTGELFF
TRBV6-5	NA	NA	TRBJ2-5	TGTGCCAGCAGGGGGACTTCCCTTGGGGAGACCCAGTACTTC	CASRGTSLGETQYF
TRBV6-1	NA	NA	TRBJ1-2	TGTGCCAGCAGTGTGCTAGCGGTACAGGGTAACTATGGCTACACCTTC	CASSVLAVQGNYGYTF
TRBV9	NA	NA	TRBJ2-3	TGTGCCAGCAGCGTAGCTACGGGGGGCGCGGGAGATACGCAGTATTTT	CASSVATGGAGDTQYF
TRBV5-1	NA	NA	TRBJ2-1	TGCGCCAGCAGCTTGTTCGTGCTGGGGAGTTCCTACAATGAGCAGTTCTTC	CASSLFVLGSSYNEQFF
TRBV28	NA	TRBD1	TRBJ1-6	TGTGCCACCGTGGGACAGCCTAATTCACCCCTCCACTTT	CATVGQPNSPLHF
TRBV5-4	NA	TRBD2	TRBJ2-5	TGTGCCAGCAGCTTGTCGGGGGGCCAAGAGACCCAGTACTTC	CASSLSGGQETQYF